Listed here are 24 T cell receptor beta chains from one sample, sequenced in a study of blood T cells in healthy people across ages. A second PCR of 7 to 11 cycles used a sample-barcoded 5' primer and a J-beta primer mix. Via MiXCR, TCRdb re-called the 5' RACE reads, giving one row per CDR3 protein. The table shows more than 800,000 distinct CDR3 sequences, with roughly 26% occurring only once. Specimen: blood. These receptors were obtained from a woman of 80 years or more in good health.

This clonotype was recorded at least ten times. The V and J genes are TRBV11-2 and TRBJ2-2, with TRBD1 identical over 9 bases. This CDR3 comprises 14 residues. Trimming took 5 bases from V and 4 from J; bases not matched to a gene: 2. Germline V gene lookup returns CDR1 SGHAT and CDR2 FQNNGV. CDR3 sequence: CASSRTGVTGELFF. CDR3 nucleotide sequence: TGTGCCAGCAGCCGGACAGGGGTCACCGGGGAGCTGTTTTTT.

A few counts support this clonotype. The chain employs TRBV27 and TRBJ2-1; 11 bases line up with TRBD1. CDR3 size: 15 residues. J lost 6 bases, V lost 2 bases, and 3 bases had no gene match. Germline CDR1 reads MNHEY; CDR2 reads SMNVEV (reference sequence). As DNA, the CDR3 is TGTGCCAGCAGTTTAGAGGGACAGGGGGGCAATGAGCAGTTCTTC. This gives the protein CASSLEGQGGNEQFF.

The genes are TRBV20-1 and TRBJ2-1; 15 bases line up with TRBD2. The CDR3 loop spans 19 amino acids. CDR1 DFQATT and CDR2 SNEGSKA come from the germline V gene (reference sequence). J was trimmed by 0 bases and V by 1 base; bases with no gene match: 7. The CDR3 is CSARGRGLAGGRSYNEQFF. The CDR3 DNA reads TGCAGTGCTAGAGGCAGGGGACTAGCGGGAGGACGCTCCTACAATGAGCAGTTCTTC.

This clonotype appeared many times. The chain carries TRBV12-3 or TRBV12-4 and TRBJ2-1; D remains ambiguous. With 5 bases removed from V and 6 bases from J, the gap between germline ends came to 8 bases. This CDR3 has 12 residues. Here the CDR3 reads CASSTRANEQFF. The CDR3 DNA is TGTGCCAGCAGTACACGGGCCAATGAGCAGTTCTTC.

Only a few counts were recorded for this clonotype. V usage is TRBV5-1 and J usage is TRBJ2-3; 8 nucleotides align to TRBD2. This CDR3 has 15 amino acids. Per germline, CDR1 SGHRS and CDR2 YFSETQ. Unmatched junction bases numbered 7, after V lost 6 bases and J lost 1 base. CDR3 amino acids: CASTNTAGGTDTQYF. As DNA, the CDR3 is TGCGCCAGCACAAATACAGCGGGGGGCACAGATACGCAGTATTTT.

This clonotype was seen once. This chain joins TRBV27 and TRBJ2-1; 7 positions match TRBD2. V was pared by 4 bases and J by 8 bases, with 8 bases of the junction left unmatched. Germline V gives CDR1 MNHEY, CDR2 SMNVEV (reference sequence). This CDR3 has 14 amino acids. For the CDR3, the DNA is TGTGCCAGCAGTTCTCTGGCGGGGAGGGATGAGCAGTTCTTC. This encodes CASSSLAGRDEQFF.

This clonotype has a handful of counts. The CDR3 loop reads CASSPMTVQEAFF. For the CDR3, the DNA is TGTGCCAGCTCACCGATGACAGTGCAAGAAGCTTTCTTT. The chain recombines TRBV18 with TRBJ1-1, with a tentative D call TRBD1 (5 bases). Deletions cut 3 bases from V and 8 bases from J, with 13 bases between. There are 13 residues in the CDR3. Germline V CDR1 and CDR2: KGHSH, LQKENI.

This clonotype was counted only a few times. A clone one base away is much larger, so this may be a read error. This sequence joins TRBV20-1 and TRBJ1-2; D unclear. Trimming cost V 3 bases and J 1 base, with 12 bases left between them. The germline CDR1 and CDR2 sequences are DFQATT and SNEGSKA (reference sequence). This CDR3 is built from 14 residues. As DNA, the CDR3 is TGCAGTGCTAGCTCCGGACGGAATAACTATGGCTACACCTTC. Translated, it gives CSASSGRNNYGYTF.

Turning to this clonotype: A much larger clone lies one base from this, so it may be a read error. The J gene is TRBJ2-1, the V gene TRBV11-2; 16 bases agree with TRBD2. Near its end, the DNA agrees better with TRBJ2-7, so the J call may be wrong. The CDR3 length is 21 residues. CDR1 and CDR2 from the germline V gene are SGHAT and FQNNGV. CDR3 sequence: CASSERPGLAGGSAPYNEQYF. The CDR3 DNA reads TGTGCCAGCAGCGAGCGACCGGGACTAGCGGGGGGGTCGGCTCCCTACAATGAGCAGTACTTC.

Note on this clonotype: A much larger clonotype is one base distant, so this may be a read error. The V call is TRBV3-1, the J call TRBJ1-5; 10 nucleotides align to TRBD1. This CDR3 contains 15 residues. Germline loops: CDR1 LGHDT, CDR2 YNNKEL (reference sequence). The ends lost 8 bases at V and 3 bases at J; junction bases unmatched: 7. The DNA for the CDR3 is TGTGCCAGCGGCGGACAGGGGGTGTTCAATCAGCCCCAGCATTTT. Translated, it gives CASGGQGVFNQPQHF.

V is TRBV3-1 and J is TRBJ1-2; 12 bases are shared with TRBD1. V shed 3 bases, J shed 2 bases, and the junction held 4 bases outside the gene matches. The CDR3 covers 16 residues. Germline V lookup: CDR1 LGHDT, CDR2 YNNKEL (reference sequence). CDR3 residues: CASSHPGQGANYGYTF. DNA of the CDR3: TGTGCCAGCAGCCACCCGGGACAGGGGGCGAACTATGGCTACACCTTC.

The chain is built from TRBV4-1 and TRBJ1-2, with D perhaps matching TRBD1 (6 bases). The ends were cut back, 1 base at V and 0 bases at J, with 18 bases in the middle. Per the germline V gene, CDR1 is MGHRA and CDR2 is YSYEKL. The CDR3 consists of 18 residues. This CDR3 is CASSQAASMGGPNYGYTF. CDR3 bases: TGCGCCAGCAGCCAAGCGGCATCTATGGGGGGCCCTAACTATGGCTACACCTTC.

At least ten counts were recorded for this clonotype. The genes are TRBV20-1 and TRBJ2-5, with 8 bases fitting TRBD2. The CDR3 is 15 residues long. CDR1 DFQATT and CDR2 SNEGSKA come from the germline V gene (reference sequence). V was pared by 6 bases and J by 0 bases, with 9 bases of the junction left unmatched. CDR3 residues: CSAQVAGHNQETQYF. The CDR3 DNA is TGCAGTGCCCAAGTAGCGGGGCACAACCAAGAGACCCAGTACTTC.

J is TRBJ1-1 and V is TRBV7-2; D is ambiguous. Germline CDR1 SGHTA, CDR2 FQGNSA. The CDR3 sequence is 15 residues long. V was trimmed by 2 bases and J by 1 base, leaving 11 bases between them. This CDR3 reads CASSLFTPENTEAFF. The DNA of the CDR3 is TGTGCCAGCAGCTTATTTACTCCCGAGAACACTGAAGCTTTCTTT.

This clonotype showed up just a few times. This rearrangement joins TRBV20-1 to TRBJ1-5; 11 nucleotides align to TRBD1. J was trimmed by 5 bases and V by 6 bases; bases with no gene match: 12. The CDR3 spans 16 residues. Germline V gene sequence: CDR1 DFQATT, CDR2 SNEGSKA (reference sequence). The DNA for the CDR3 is TGCAGTGCCGCGATGGGGGGACAGGGGGTCGATCAGCCCCAGCATTTT. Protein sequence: CSAAMGGQGVDQPQHF.

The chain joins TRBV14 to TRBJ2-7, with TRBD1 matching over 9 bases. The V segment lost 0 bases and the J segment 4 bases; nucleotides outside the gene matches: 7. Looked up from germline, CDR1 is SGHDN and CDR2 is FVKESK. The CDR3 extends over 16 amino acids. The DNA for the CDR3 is TGTGCCAGCAGCCAAGAGATGGGACAGGGCGAGTACGAGCAGTACTTC. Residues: CASSQEMGQGEYEQYF.

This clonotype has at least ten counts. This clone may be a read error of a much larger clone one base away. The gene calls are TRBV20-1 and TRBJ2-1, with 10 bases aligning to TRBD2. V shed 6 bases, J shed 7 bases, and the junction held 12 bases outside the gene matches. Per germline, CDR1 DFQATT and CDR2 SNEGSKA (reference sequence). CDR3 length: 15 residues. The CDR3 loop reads CSAPKAGGPGNEQFF. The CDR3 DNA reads TGCAGTGCCCCCAAAGCGGGGGGGCCTGGTAATGAGCAGTTCTTC.

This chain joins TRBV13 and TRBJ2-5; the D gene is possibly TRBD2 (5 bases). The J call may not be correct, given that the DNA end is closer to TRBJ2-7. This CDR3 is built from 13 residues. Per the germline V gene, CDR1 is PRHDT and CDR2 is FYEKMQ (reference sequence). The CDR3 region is CASSLVVRGEQYF. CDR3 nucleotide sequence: TGTGCCAGCAGCTTAGTAGTCCGGGGCGAGCAGTACTTC.

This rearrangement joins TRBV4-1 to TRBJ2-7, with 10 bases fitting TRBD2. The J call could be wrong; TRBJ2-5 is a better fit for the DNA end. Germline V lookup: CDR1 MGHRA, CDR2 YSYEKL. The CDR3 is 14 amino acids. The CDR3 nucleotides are TGCGCCAGCAGCCCGAATGAGCGGGAGGGGACCCAGTACTTC. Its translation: CASSPNEREGTQYF.

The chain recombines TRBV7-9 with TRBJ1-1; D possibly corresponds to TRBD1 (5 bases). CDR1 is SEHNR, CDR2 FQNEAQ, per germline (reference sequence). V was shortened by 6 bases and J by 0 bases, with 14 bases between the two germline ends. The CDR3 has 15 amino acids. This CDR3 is CASRRYGGLNTEAFF. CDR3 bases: TGTGCCAGCAGACGTTATGGGGGACTGAACACTGAAGCTTTCTTT.

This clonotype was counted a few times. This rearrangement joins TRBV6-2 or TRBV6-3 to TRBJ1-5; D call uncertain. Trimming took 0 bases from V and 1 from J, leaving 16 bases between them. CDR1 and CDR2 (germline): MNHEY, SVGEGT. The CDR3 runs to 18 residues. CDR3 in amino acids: CASSYSNVWGLSNQPQHF. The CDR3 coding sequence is TGTGCCAGCAGTTACTCGAATGTATGGGGTCTGAGCAATCAGCCCCAGCATTTT.

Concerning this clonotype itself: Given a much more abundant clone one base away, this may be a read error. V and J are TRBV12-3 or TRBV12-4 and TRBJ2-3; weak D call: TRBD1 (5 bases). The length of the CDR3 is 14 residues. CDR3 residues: CASSPREDTGTQYF. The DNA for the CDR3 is TGTGCCAGCAGCCCAAGGGAAGACACAGGTACGCAGTATTTT.

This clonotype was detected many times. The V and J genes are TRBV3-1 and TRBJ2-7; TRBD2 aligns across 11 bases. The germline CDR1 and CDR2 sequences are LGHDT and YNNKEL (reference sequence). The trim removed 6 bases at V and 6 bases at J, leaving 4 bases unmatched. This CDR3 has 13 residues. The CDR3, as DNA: TGTGCCAGCAGTCCTAGCGGGGGGCGCGAGCAGTACTTC. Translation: CASSPSGGREQYF.

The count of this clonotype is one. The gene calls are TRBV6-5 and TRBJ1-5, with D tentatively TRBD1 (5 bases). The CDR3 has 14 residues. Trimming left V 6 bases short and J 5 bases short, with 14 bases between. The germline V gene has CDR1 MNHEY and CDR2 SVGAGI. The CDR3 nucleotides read TGTGCCAGCAGACGAACAGGATCTTATCAGCCCCAGCATTTT. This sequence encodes CASRRTGSYQPQHF.